This T cell receptor beta chain was observed in a study of blood T cell repertoires in COVID-19. Looking at the study overall: Spain, Italy and the United States supplied samples that represented acute and convalescent COVID-19. In each case, the material was cDNA or gDNA derived from T cells, B-cell-depleted T cells, or PBMCs.

The CDR3 is made up of 14 amino acids. The germline V gene has CDR1 MNHEY and CDR2 SMNVEV (reference sequence). Trimming took 5 bases from V and 4 from J; bases not matched to a gene: 6. In the authors' workflow: Reference gene primer amplification gave nucleated cell count estimates. Measured with immunoSEQ multiplex PCR; TCRdb has only the in-frame clones, and not every one. From that table come the V and J calls and clone size; the DNA was used to work out D and trimming. The sample lists hundreds of thousands of clones, around 84% occurring once. This chain joins TRBV27 and TRBJ2-7, with 9 bases that match TRBD1. This TCR was recovered from a woman aged 25-40 years who had been exposed to COVID-19. The sequencing sample was made of PBMCs or T cells enriched from blood (not recorded which). CDR3 sequence (DNA): TGTGCCAGCAGTACCTCCGGGACAGGGTACGAGCAGTACTTC. This encodes CASSTSGTGYEQYF.